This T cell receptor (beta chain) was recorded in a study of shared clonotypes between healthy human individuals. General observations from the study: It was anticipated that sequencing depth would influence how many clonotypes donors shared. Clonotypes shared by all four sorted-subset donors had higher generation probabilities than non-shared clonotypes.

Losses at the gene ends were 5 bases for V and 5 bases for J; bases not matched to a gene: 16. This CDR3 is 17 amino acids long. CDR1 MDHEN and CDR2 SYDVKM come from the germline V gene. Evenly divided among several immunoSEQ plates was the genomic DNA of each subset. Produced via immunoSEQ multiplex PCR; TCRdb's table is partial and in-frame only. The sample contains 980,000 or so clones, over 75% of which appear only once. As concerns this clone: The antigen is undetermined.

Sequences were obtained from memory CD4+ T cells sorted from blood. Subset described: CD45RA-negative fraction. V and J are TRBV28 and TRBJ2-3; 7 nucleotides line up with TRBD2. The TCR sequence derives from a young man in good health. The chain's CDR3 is CASSTTSSGDGLDTQYF. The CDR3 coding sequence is TGTGCCAGCAGTACTACCTCTAGCGGCGACGGACTAGATACGCAGTATTTT.